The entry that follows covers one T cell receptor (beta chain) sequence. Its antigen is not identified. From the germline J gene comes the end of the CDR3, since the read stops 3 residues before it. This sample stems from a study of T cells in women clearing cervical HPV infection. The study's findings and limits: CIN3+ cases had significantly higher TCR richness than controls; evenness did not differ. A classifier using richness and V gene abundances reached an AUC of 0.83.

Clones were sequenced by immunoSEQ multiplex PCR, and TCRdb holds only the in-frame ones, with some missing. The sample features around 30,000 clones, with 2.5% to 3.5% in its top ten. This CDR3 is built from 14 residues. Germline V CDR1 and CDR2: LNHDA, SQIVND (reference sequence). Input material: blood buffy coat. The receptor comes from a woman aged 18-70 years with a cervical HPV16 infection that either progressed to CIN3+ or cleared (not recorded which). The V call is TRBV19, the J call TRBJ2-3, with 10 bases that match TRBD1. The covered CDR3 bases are TGTGCCAGTAGTACGACAGGGGGCAATCAGCCG. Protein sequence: CASSTTGGNQP. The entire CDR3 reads CASSTTGGNQPQYF.